The 21 T cell receptor beta chains below were found in one sample sequenced in a study of cytomegalovirus exposure and HLA in healthy donors. PCR primers comprised 60 Vbeta and 13 Jbeta primers. Only in-frame clones appear in the TCRdb table, and some are missing; sequencing was by immunoSEQ multiplex PCR. The data contain fewer than 200,000 clones, roughly 78% of them singletons. The sequenced sample was PBMCs. Receptor source: a boy younger than 18 in good health and CMV-seronegative.

CDR3 amino acids: CASSSQQGVENTEAFF. The CDR3 DNA follows: TGTGCCAGCTCATCTCAGCAGGGGGTGGAGAACACTGAAGCTTTCTTT. This chain links TRBV18 with TRBJ1-1, with 7 bases aligning to TRBD1. CDR3 size: 16 residues. The V segment lost 5 bases and the J segment 1 base; nucleotides outside the gene matches: 10. CDR1 and CDR2 (germline): KGHSH, LQKENI.

The chain recombines TRBV6-4 with TRBJ2-7; perhaps TRBD2 as D (6 bases). This CDR3 spans 13 amino acids. Looked up from germline, CDR1 is MRHNA and CDR2 is SNTAGT. V lost 6 bases and J 2 bases, leaving 11 bases between the germline ends. The CDR3 is CASRERAPYEQYF. The DNA of the CDR3 is TGTGCCAGCAGAGAGCGGGCCCCCTACGAGCAGTACTTC.

This clone was detected once. This rearrangement joins TRBV19 to TRBJ2-2; D is possibly TRBD1 (5 bases). V shed 7 bases and J shed 2 bases, with 11 bases lying between them. Per germline, CDR1 LNHDA and CDR2 SQIVND (reference sequence). The CDR3 length is 14 residues. CDR3 protein: CASTGRANTGELFF. CDR3 nucleotides: TGTGCCAGTACGGGCAGGGCTAACACCGGGGAGCTGTTTTTT.

The rearrangement links TRBV7-9 to TRBJ1-2; no reliable D call. Germline V lookup: CDR1 SEHNR, CDR2 FQNEAQ (reference sequence). The ends were cut back, 3 bases at V and 4 bases at J, with 9 bases in the middle. This CDR3 comprises 13 residues. CDR3 bases: TGTGCCAGCAGCTTGCAGGAAACCTATGGCTACACCTTC. Its translation: CASSLQETYGYTF.

The chain is built from TRBV30 and TRBJ2-7; 7 nucleotides match TRBD2. The ends lost 4 bases at V and 3 bases at J; junction bases unmatched: 12. The CDR3 consists of 15 residues. From germline, CDR1 is GTSNPN and CDR2 SVGIG (reference sequence). CDR3: CAWTGRERGVYEQYF. Written as DNA, the CDR3 is TGTGCCTGGACTGGACGAGAGCGGGGCGTCTACGAGCAGTACTTC.

The rearrangement joins TRBV7-8 to TRBJ2-1; 9 bases are a match to TRBD2. This CDR3 is built from 18 residues. V lost 5 bases and J lost 0; bases outside the gene matches: 11. Germline V gene data show CDR1 as SGHVS and CDR2 as FQNEAQ. CDR3 sequence: CASSIRSMTSGSYNEQFF. DNA of the CDR3: TGTGCCAGCAGCATCCGTTCAATGACTAGCGGCTCCTACAATGAGCAGTTCTTC.

This sequence joins TRBV27 and TRBJ1-1; 8 bases are a match to TRBD1. V shed 5 bases and J 7 bases; nucleotides not matched to a gene: 6. In germline, CDR1 is MNHEY, CDR2 SMNVEV (reference sequence). The CDR3 has 13 amino acids. The CDR3 loop is CASSDRTGSEAFF. The CDR3 DNA sequence: TGTGCCAGCAGTGATCGGACAGGGAGTGAAGCTTTCTTT.

This clone was counted a single time. The chain carries TRBV30 and TRBJ2-5, with TRBD2 matching over 7 bases. This CDR3 comprises 13 residues. With 0 bases clipped from V and 7 bases from J, the junction kept 5 bases outside the gene matches. CDR1 and CDR2 (germline): GTSNPN, SVGIG (reference sequence). The CDR3 spells CAWSVGGGGTQYF. CDR3 nucleotide sequence: TGTGCCTGGAGTGTAGGCGGGGGAGGGACCCAGTACTTC. Variable domain in full (rest from reference TRBV30 and TRBJ2-5): SQTIHQWPATLVQPVGSPLSLECTVEGTSNPNLYWYRQAAGRGLQLLFYSVGIGQISSEVPQNLSASRPQDRQFILSSKKLLLSDSGFYLCAWSVGGGGTQYFGPGTRLLVL.

This sequence joins TRBV4-3 and TRBJ1-3, with no clear D. The ends were cut back, 1 base at V and 4 bases at J, with 17 bases in the middle. In germline, CDR1 is LGHNA, CDR2 YSLEER. This CDR3 is built from 17 residues. CDR3 residues: CASSQATEIAGGNTIYF. For the CDR3, the DNA is TGCGCCAGCAGCCAAGCCACGGAGATAGCGGGAGGAAACACCATATATTTT.

The chain uses TRBV7-8 and TRBJ1-1, with D hard to call. Deletions cut 2 bases from V and 2 bases from J, with 6 bases between. This CDR3 is built from 13 residues. CDR1 is SGHVS, CDR2 FQNEAQ, per germline. The CDR3 nucleotides are TGTGCCAGCAGCTTAACGGTAAACACTGAAGCTTTCTTT. The encoded protein is CASSLTVNTEAFF.

The chain is built from TRBV6-1 and TRBJ1-5; 9 nucleotides agree with TRBD1. V shed 0 bases and J 5 bases; nucleotides not matched to a gene: 5. Germline assignment: CDR1 MNHNS and CDR2 SASEGT. This CDR3 is 16 amino acids long. CDR3 sequence: CASSEAVNRGHQPQHF. As DNA, the CDR3 is TGTGCCAGCAGTGAAGCGGTAAACAGGGGGCATCAGCCCCAGCATTTT.

The chain uses TRBV6-6 and TRBJ1-1; 8 nucleotides match TRBD1. The germline V gene encodes CDR1 MNHNY and CDR2 SVGAGI (reference sequence). V was clipped by 2 bases and J by 4 bases; unmatched bases: 9. The CDR3 loop spans 16 amino acids. The CDR3 coding sequence is TGTGCCAGCAGTTACCCCAGGGGGCGGTTGAGCACTGAAGCTTTCTTT. Protein product: CASSYPRGRLSTEAFF.

The V and J genes are TRBV15 and TRBJ2-3; maybe TRBD1 (6 bases). Germline lookup yields CDR1 LNHNV and CDR2 YYDKDF (reference sequence). This CDR3 is 15 amino acids long. With 4 bases removed from V and 5 bases from J, the gap between germline ends came to 16 bases. The CDR3 DNA sequence: TGTGCCACCAGCATCGAAGGGGGAAGAGAAGATACGCAGTATTTT. Residues: CATSIEGGREDTQYF.

V is TRBV7-2 and J is TRBJ1-2; 7 bases line up with TRBD1. V was pared by 4 bases and J by 8 bases, with 16 bases of the junction left unmatched. The CDR3 loop spans 16 amino acids. The germline CDR1 and CDR2 sequences are SGHTA and FQGNSA. CDR3 in DNA: TGTGCCAGCAGCTCGATATTAGGGGGCGCGTCGTACGGCTACACCTTC. It translates to CASSSILGGASYGYTF.

This clone showed up just a few times. CDR3 coding DNA: TGTGCCAGCAGTCCCCAGGGGGCTGGAAACACCATATATTTT. Translated: CASSPQGAGNTIYF. The chain links TRBV27 to TRBJ1-3, with 7 bases matching TRBD1. From germline, CDR1 is MNHEY and CDR2 SMNVEV (reference sequence). The CDR3 totals 14 residues. After removal of 5 bases from V and 2 bases from J, the junction contained 3 bases not matched to a gene.

This clone was observed a few times. The V gene is TRBV9, the J gene TRBJ2-5, with 15 bases that match TRBD2. This CDR3 is 17 amino acids long. Trimming removed 2 bases from V and 4 bases from J; junction bases left unmatched: 6. Germline CDR1 and CDR2: SGDLS and YYNGEE. The CDR3 loop is CASSVGGLAGGSETQYF. CDR3 DNA sequence: TGTGCCAGCAGCGTTGGGGGACTAGCGGGGGGTTCAGAGACCCAGTACTTC. Filled out from reference TRBV9 and TRBJ2-5, the complete variable domain reads DSGVTQTPKHLITATGQRVTLRCSPRSGDLSVYWYQQSLDQGLQFLIQYYNGEERAKGNILERFSAQQFPDLHSELNLSSLELGDSALYFCASSVGGLAGGSETQYFGPGTRLLVL.

This chain uses TRBV9 with TRBJ1-2; 8 positions agree with TRBD1. J gave up 3 bases and V 0 bases, and 10 bases lay outside the gene matches. The CDR3 loop spans 17 amino acids. Germline CDR1 is SGDLS and CDR2 is YYNGEE. DNA for the CDR3: TGTGCCAGCAGCGTAGACCTCTCAGGGGGCGTTCACTATGGCTACACCTTC. Translation: CASSVDLSGGVHYGYTF.

The chain recombines TRBV4-1 with TRBJ2-3, with 7 bases matching TRBD1. This CDR3 comprises 16 residues. V gave up 3 bases and J gave up 4 bases; unmatched junction bases: 10. Germline CDR1 and CDR2: MGHRA and YSYEKL. The CDR3 nucleotides read TGCGCCAGCAGCCAGGAACTGACAGGGCCGGCAGATACGCAGTATTTT. Amino acid sequence: CASSQELTGPADTQYF.

This clone was recorded only once. The chain combines TRBV7-9 with TRBJ1-2; TRBD1 might be the D (5 bases). The CDR3 is 14 residues long. V lost 0 bases, J lost 2 bases, and 7 bases lay in between. Germline CDR1 SEHNR, CDR2 FQNEAQ (reference sequence). CDR3 in amino acids: CASSLAAGNYGYTF. The DNA for the CDR3 is TGTGCCAGCAGCTTAGCAGCAGGGAACTATGGCTACACCTTC.

V and J are TRBV7-3 and TRBJ2-2, with 7 bases fitting TRBD1. V trimming: 6 bases; J trimming: 0 bases; junction bases outside the gene matches: 13. The CDR3 is 18 amino acids. Per germline, CDR1 SGHTA and CDR2 FQGTGA. This CDR3 reads CASSPLKLTGSNTGELFF. The CDR3 DNA sequence: TGTGCCAGCAGTCCTTTAAAATTGACAGGGTCGAACACCGGGGAGCTGTTTTTT.

The gene calls are TRBV9 and TRBJ1-3; D unclear. V lost 0 bases and J lost 2, with 12 bases in between. This CDR3 is built from 16 residues. The germline CDR1 and CDR2 sequences are SGDLS and YYNGEE. The CDR3 sequence is CASSVEQRTAGNTIYF. As DNA, the CDR3 is TGTGCCAGCAGCGTAGAACAACGGACTGCTGGAAACACCATATATTTT.